This TCR beta chain originates from a study of identical twins. Broader study findings: Zero-insertion findings could be partly confounded by invariant cells (MAIT and iNKT cells). Among monozygotic twins, out-of-frame TCR alpha sharing exceeded what models predicted.

TCRdb reprocessed the 5' RACE reads via MiXCR and lists one record per CDR3 protein. The data contain roughly 750,000 distinct CDR3 sequences, about 20% of them singletons. Trimming took off 4 bases at V and 0 bases at J, with 16 bases between the two ends. This CDR3 is 15 amino acids long. CDR1 and CDR2 (germline): DFQATT, SNEGSKA (reference sequence). Details on this clonotype: The antigen is undetermined.

These same records also appear under a second study, on T cells expressing NK-cell markers.

This TCR was recovered from a young woman in good health. The sample taken for sequencing was PBMCs. The chain links TRBV20-1 to TRBJ2-7; a possible D gene is TRBD2 (6 bases). CDR3 sequence reads: CSAIPRGRISYEQYF. DNA for the CDR3: TGCAGTGCTATCCCGCGGGGACGAATCTCCTACGAGCAGTACTTC.